The sample holds a few counts of the clone carrying this T cell receptor (beta chain). The germline gene is not matched at one end of the junction; a read error may be the cause. The V gene's germline CDR1 is SEHNR and CDR2 FQNEAQ (reference sequence). The CDR3 is 12 residues long. Via MiXCR, TCRdb re-called the 5' RACE reads, giving one row per CDR3 protein. Among some 320,000 distinct CDR3 sequences, 9.5% to 12% were seen once, and the ten largest hold about 3.3%. This sample is drawn from a study of T cells after yellow fever vaccination. This sequence was found in a man aged 18 to 30 who received the YFV17D yellow fever vaccine. The chain is built from TRBV7-9 and TRBJ2-5; D not resolved. Sequencing used CD4+ T cells sorted from PBMCs, obtained 45 days after the yellow fever booster vaccination. CDR3 coding DNA: TGTGCCAGCAGCTTAATAACCGGGTCCCCGAACTTC. It yields the protein CASSLITGSPNF.